Below, 3 T cell receptor beta chains from the same sample are listed, as sequenced in a study of blood T cell repertoires in COVID-19. The table came from immunoSEQ multiplex PCR; TCRdb's copy has only in-frame clones and leaves some out. The sample shows around 140,000 clones, roughly 80% of them seen only once. The sequencing sample was made of peripheral blood. The receptor set was obtained from a man aged 65 to 79 who had recovered from COVID-19.

The rearrangement uses TRBV13 and TRBJ2-3, with a tentative D call TRBD2 (5 bases). V lost 4 bases to trimming and J lost 4 bases, with 18 bases between them. Germline-derived CDR1 and CDR2 are PRHDT and FYEKMQ (reference sequence). CDR3 size: 16 residues. The CDR3 DNA reads as TGTGCCAGCAGCTCCAGAAGCGGAGGTTGGGCAGATACGCAGTATTTT. Encoded protein: CASSSRSGGWADTQYF.

The V and J genes are TRBV4-1 and TRBJ2-7; the match to TRBD1 covers 8 bases. Per the germline V gene, CDR1 is MGHRA and CDR2 is YSYEKL. The ends lost 2 bases at V and 6 bases at J; junction bases unmatched: 12. This CDR3 is built from 16 residues. CDR3 loop: CASSQTPADRVGEQYF. The DNA of the CDR3 is TGCGCCAGCAGCCAAACCCCCGCGGACAGGGTAGGCGAGCAGTACTTC.

There are a few counts of this clone. The rearrangement joins TRBV4-3 to TRBJ2-7; weak D call: TRBD2 (6 bases). Trimming shortened V by 0 bases and J by 4 bases, and 13 bases separated the two germline ends. CDR1 LGHNA and CDR2 YSLEER come from the germline V gene. The CDR3 consists of 15 residues. The CDR3: CASSQEEGDMYEQYF. CDR3 coding DNA: TGCGCCAGCAGCCAAGAGGAGGGAGATATGTACGAGCAGTACTTC.